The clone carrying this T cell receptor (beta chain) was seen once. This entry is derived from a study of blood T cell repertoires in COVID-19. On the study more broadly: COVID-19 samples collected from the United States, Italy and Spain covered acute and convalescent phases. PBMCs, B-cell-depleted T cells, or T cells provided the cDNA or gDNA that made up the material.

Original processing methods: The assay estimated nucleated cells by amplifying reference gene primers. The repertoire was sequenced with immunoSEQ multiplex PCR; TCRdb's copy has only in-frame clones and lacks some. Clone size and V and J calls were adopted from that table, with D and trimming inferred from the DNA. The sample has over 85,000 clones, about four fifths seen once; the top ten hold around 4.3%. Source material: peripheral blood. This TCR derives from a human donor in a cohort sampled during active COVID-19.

The DNA for the CDR3 is TGTGCCAGCTCACCACATCCAGCGGACACAGATACGCAGTATTTT. As protein: CASSPHPADTDTQYF. The rearrangement joins TRBV18 to TRBJ2-3; TRBD2 might be the D (5 bases). The ends were cut back, 1 base at V and 2 bases at J, with 10 bases in the middle. The germline gives CDR1 KGHSH, CDR2 LQKENI. This CDR3 spans 15 amino acids.